This entry lists 16 T cell receptor beta chains sequenced from one sample in a study of blood T cell repertoires in COVID-19 (dated by TCRdb to the early 2020s). Preparation of the library involved the immunoSEQ multiplex PCR assay. Here the immuneACCESS table is served through TCRdb, limited to in-frame sequences with V and J called. Missing clones are a known gap in these copies; in checked studies unresolved V genes cover under half, and the rest lacks a known reason. The sample profile shows about 160,000 clones; 87% of them were found once. The ten largest make up less than 5% of the sample. Sequencing input: peripheral blood. The receptors originated from a woman aged 55-70 years who had recovered from COVID-19.

V gene TRBV6-2 or TRBV6-3 combines with J gene TRBJ2-2; 7 bases align to TRBD2. Germline-derived CDR1 and CDR2 are MNHEY and SVGEGT. V lost 2 bases, J lost 7 bases, and 7 bases stayed unmatched. This CDR3 comprises 15 residues. In DNA form, the CDR3 reads TGTGCCAGCAGTTACCTTACGCGGGGGAACGGGGAGCTGTTTTTT. This sequence encodes CASSYLTRGNGELFF.

V and J are TRBV28 and TRBJ2-1; tentative D call: TRBD1 (5 bases). Germline values: CDR1 MDHEN, CDR2 SYDVKM. Trimming removed 6 bases from V and 1 base from J, with 10 bases in between. The CDR3 has 14 amino acids. CDR3 region: CASRPGNSYNEQFF. The CDR3 DNA follows: TGTGCCAGCAGACCAGGGAATTCCTACAATGAGCAGTTCTTC.

This chain uses TRBV12-3 or TRBV12-4 with TRBJ2-6; D may be TRBD2 (5 bases). V was trimmed by 8 bases and J by 3 bases, leaving 8 bases between them. The CDR3 runs to 13 residues. In DNA form, the CDR3 reads TGTGCCAGCGGACTTAGTGGGGCCAACGTCCTGACTTTC. Amino acid sequence: CASGLSGANVLTF.

The count of this clone is one. Written as DNA, the CDR3 is TGTGCCATCAGCGGACAGGGGGTAGGCTACACCTTC. It codes for CAISGQGVGYTF. The chain couples TRBV10-3 to TRBJ1-2, with TRBD1 matching 10 bases. The length of the CDR3 is 12 residues. CDR1 is ENHRY and CDR2 is SYGVKD in the germline V gene. The ends lost 6 bases at V and 8 bases at J; junction bases unmatched: 3.

This chain joins TRBV12-3 or TRBV12-4 and TRBJ2-7; D uncertain. The CDR3 is made up of 13 amino acids. Trimming removed 3 bases at V and 0 bases at J, with 6 bases between. The CDR3 coding sequence is TGTGCCAGCAGTTTTTCAGGCTCCTACGAGCAGTACTTC. Its translation: CASSFSGSYEQYF.

V is TRBV6-6 and J is TRBJ1-1; D possibly corresponds to TRBD1 (5 bases). The CDR3 extends over 15 amino acids. V was shortened by 4 bases and J by 0 bases, with 12 bases between the two germline ends. Germline values: CDR1 MNHNY, CDR2 SVGAGI (reference sequence). CDR3 region: CASSSPQGMNTEAFF. The DNA of the CDR3 is TGTGCCAGCAGTTCCCCCCAGGGTATGAACACTGAAGCTTTCTTT.

The V gene is TRBV11-3, the J gene TRBJ2-5; 10 positions match TRBD2. The CDR3 length is 15 residues. CDR1 and CDR2 (germline): SGHNT, YENEEA. V gave up 5 bases and J gave up 2 bases; unmatched junction bases: 5. This CDR3 reads CASSPSGGAQETQYF. CDR3 in DNA: TGTGCCAGCAGCCCTAGCGGGGGCGCACAAGAGACCCAGTACTTC.

V is TRBV6-5 and J is TRBJ1-1, with 8 bases identical to TRBD1. The CDR3 has 13 amino acids. Looked up from germline, CDR1 is MNHEY and CDR2 is SVGAGI. V was pared by 6 bases and J by 5 bases, with 5 bases of the junction left unmatched. Written as DNA, the CDR3 is TGTGCCAGCAGGCCTACAGGGGGGACTGAAGCTTTCTTT. Translating it yields CASRPTGGTEAFF.

V usage is TRBV2 and J usage is TRBJ2-4; TRBD1 is a possible D gene (6 bases). The length of the CDR3 is 16 residues. Trimming pared 2 bases from V and 5 bases from J, leaving 16 bases between. CDR1 is SNHLY, CDR2 FYNNEI, per germline. CDR3 protein: CASSERRTGNQNIQYF. In DNA form, the CDR3 reads TGTGCCAGCAGTGAAAGGCGAACAGGGAACCAAAACATTCAGTACTTC. The full variable domain, completed using reference TRBV2 and TRBJ2-4, is EPEVTQTPSHQVTQMGQEVILRCVPISNHLYFYWYRQILGQKVEFLVSFYNNEISEKSEIFDDQFSVERPDGSNFTLKIRSTKLEDSAMYFCASSERRTGNQNIQYFGAGTRLSVL.

The chain couples TRBV27 to TRBJ1-4; D possibly corresponds to TRBD1 (5 bases). Trimming cost V 6 bases and J 7 bases, with 18 bases left between them. Per germline, CDR1 MNHEY and CDR2 SMNVEV (reference sequence). The CDR3 length is 15 residues. DNA for the CDR3: TGTGCCAGCAGCCCGGGGGAGGGTGGGAGTGAAAAACTGTTTTTT. Translated, it gives CASSPGEGGSEKLFF.

In this sample, this clone turned up once. This chain joins TRBV5-1 and TRBJ1-2; TRBD1 is a possible D gene (6 bases). This CDR3 comprises 14 residues. CDR1 is SGHRS, CDR2 YFSETQ, per germline. V was trimmed by 2 bases and J by 10 bases, leaving 18 bases between them. The CDR3 is CASSFRQDPPVYTF. The DNA for the CDR3 is TGCGCCAGCAGCTTTCGACAGGACCCGCCGGTCTACACCTTC.

CDR3 DNA: TGTGCCAGCAGCACTGCTTACGAGCAGTACTTC. Its translation: CASSTAYEQYF. The gene calls are TRBV5-6 and TRBJ2-7; D gene ambiguous. The CDR3 length is 11 residues. V lost 4 bases to trimming and J lost 4 bases, with 6 bases between them. From germline, CDR1 is SGHDT and CDR2 YYEEEE. Full variable domain (outside the CDR3, taken from reference TRBV5-6 and TRBJ2-7): DAGVTQSPTHLIKTRGQQVTLRCSPKSGHDTVSWYQQALGQGPQFIFQYYEEEERQRGNFPDRFSGHQFPNYSSELNVNALLLGDSALYLCASSTAYEQYFGPGTRLTVT.

This sequence joins TRBV6-2 or TRBV6-3 and TRBJ2-7; 9 bases line up with TRBD1. Trimming removed 6 bases from V and 1 base from J; junction bases left unmatched: 10. CDR1 and CDR2 from the germline V gene are MNHEY and SVGEGT. CDR3 length: 16 residues. Here the CDR3 reads CASSETRGQGSYEQYF. The CDR3 coding sequence is TGTGCCAGCAGCGAGACGAGGGGACAGGGTTCCTACGAGCAGTACTTC.

V is TRBV7-8 and J is TRBJ1-5, with 7 bases lining up with TRBD1. Looked up from germline, CDR1 is SGHVS and CDR2 is FQNEAQ. This CDR3 is built from 15 residues. Trimming removed 3 bases from V and 0 bases from J; junction bases left unmatched: 2. The CDR3 region is CASSLDRNSNQPQHF. CDR3 nucleotide sequence: TGTGCCAGCAGCTTGGACAGGAATAGCAATCAGCCCCAGCATTTT.

J is TRBJ1-1 and V is TRBV5-1; D is perhaps TRBD1 (5 bases). Germline CDR1 and CDR2: SGHRS and YFSETQ. Trimming took off 2 bases at V and 4 bases at J, with 12 bases between the two ends. This CDR3 spans 14 amino acids. The CDR3 DNA reads as TGCGCCAGCAGCTTCTCCGCAGGGCCCACTGAAGCTTTCTTT. Protein: CASSFSAGPTEAFF. Filled out from reference TRBV5-1 and TRBJ1-1, the complete variable domain reads KAGVTQTPRYLIKTRGQQVTLSCSPISGHRSVSWYQQTPGQGLQFLFEYFSETQRNKGNFPGRFSGRQFSNSRSEMNVSTLELGDSALYLCASSFSAGPTEAFFGQGTRLTVV.

The V gene is TRBV28, the J gene TRBJ1-1; D may be TRBD1 (5 bases). V was cut by 6 bases and J by 6 bases, with 17 bases left in between. The germline CDR1 and CDR2 sequences are MDHEN and SYDVKM. This CDR3 has 14 residues. CDR3 in amino acids: CASSIRQGLAEAFF. CDR3 coding DNA: TGTGCCAGCAGCATAAGGCAGGGTCTCGCTGAAGCTTTCTTT.